This passage covers 29 T cell receptor beta chains from one sample sequenced in a study of T cell repertoires in cytomegalovirus infection. TCRdb fed the reads into MiXCR, producing one record per CDR3 protein. This repertoire shows about 740,000 distinct CDR3 sequences, approximately 40% found once; its top ten account for 2.8%. The sequenced sample was PBMCs. The receptors here all came from a human donor in good health (CMV status not recorded). Some clones in this sample may be carry-over from other donors' samples.

There are a few counts of this clonotype. The CDR3 here is CASSPERTGEAFF. The CDR3 DNA sequence: TGTGCCAGCTCACCGGAGAGAACAGGGGAAGCTTTCTTT. The chain recombines TRBV18 with TRBJ1-1, with D perhaps matching TRBD1 (6 bases). Trimming cost V 3 bases and J 8 bases, with 13 bases left between them. From germline, CDR1 is KGHSH and CDR2 LQKENI. The CDR3 length is 13 residues.

V and J are TRBV19 and TRBJ1-2; 8 nucleotides align to TRBD1. The germline CDR1 and CDR2 sequences are LNHDA and SQIVND (reference sequence). After removal of 7 bases from V and 1 base from J, the junction contained 11 bases not matched to a gene. The CDR3 length is 16 residues. The CDR3 spells CASMGQAYQINYGYTF. CDR3 in DNA: TGTGCCAGTATGGGACAGGCCTACCAAATTAACTATGGCTACACCTTC.

This chain uses TRBV6-1 with TRBJ2-7; the match to TRBD1 covers 7 bases. Germline V gene sequence: CDR1 MNHNS, CDR2 SASEGT. The length of the CDR3 is 14 residues. J lost 0 bases, V lost 6 bases, and 5 bases had no gene match. CDR3 region: CASRVGQNSYEQYF. The CDR3 DNA follows: TGTGCCAGCAGGGTGGGACAGAACTCCTACGAGCAGTACTTC.

This clonotype was detected a few times. This rearrangement joins TRBV4-1 to TRBJ2-7, with D perhaps matching TRBD2 (6 bases). This CDR3 comprises 14 residues. Trimming took off 1 base at V and 5 bases at J, with 12 bases between the two ends. Germline V gene sequence: CDR1 MGHRA, CDR2 YSYEKL. CDR3 region: CASSQVEGTDEQYF. In nucleotides, the CDR3 is TGCGCCAGCAGCCAAGTGGAGGGTACGGACGAGCAGTACTTC.

The chain is built from TRBV19 and TRBJ2-5; 7 nucleotides match TRBD2. Germline V gene sequence: CDR1 LNHDA, CDR2 SQIVND (reference sequence). This CDR3 comprises 15 residues. Trimming cost V 5 bases and J 4 bases; bases outside gene matches: 10. The CDR3 nucleotides read TGTGCCAGTAGTCCCCGAGGGAGGGACGGAGAGACCCAGTACTTC. Translation gives CASSPRGRDGETQYF.

As for this clonotype: A much larger clone differs by one base, so this may be a read error. V gene TRBV7-2 combines with J gene TRBJ2-7, with TRBD2 as a possible D gene (5 bases). The V and J ends lost 1 base and 11 bases respectively, with 12 bases between them. This CDR3 has 12 amino acids. CDR1 is SGHTA and CDR2 is FQGNSA in the germline V gene. This CDR3 is CASSLGLREKYF. The CDR3 DNA follows: TGTGCCAGCAGCTTAGGTTTGAGGGAGAAGTACTTC.

This chain connects TRBV27 to TRBJ2-5; D unclear. Germline V gene data show CDR1 as MNHEY and CDR2 as SMNVEV (reference sequence). The CDR3 spans 14 residues. DNA for the CDR3: TGTGCTTGCGGCAAGTGGGGTGGACAAGAGACCCAGTACTTC. Protein: CACGKWGGQETQYF.

In nucleotides, the CDR3 is TGTGCCAGCAGGTCCGGGTCTTATGGCACTGAAGCTTTCTTT. It specifies CASRSGSYGTEAFF. The rearrangement uses TRBV12-3 or TRBV12-4 and TRBJ1-1; D unresolved. The CDR3 contains 14 residues. V lost 6 bases and J lost 4, with 15 bases in between.

The V call is TRBV15, the J call TRBJ1-2; perhaps TRBD1 as D (5 bases). This CDR3 is 15 amino acids long. Trimming removed 1 base from V and 5 bases from J, with 14 bases in between. CDR1 is LNHNV, CDR2 YYDKDF, per germline (reference sequence). The CDR3 sequence is CATSRVTRAGYGYTF. Here the CDR3 DNA reads TGTGCCACCAGCAGAGTAACGCGCGCAGGGTATGGCTACACCTTC.

Points on this clonotype: One junction end disagrees with the germline gene, perhaps due to a read error. The CDR3 is CASNDPRGEHEKFF. CDR3 nucleotides: TGTGCCAGCAATGACCCGAGGGGGGAACATGAGAAGTTCTTC. The rearrangement joins TRBV6-1 to TRBJ2-1; D might be TRBD1 or TRBD2, each matching 6 bases. Germline assignment: CDR1 MNHNS and CDR2 SASEGT. The CDR3 covers 14 residues.

The chain carries TRBV6-8 and TRBJ1-5; 7 nucleotides match TRBD1. Germline lookup yields CDR1 MNHGY and CDR2 SAAAGT. V shed 5 bases, J shed 7 bases, and the junction held 8 bases outside the gene matches. The CDR3 totals 14 residues. Here the CDR3 reads CASSGTAGGQPQHF. Written as DNA, the CDR3 is TGTGCCAGCAGTGGGACAGCCGGGGGACAGCCCCAGCATTTT.

This clonotype showed up just a few times. The CDR3 sequence is CASGLQNTEAFF. In nucleotides, the CDR3 is TGTGCTAGTGGACTTCAGAACACTGAAGCTTTCTTT. V usage is TRBV12-5 and J usage is TRBJ1-1; no clear D gene. The ends were cut back, 6 bases at V and 1 base at J, with 6 bases in the middle. This CDR3 has 12 amino acids. Germline values: CDR1 LGHNT, CDR2 FRNRAP.

Points on this clonotype: A much larger clone lies one base from this, so it may be a read error. J is TRBJ2-5 and V is TRBV6-5; perhaps TRBD2 as D (7 bases). CDR1 and CDR2 from the germline V gene are MNHEY and SVGAGI. The CDR3 consists of 14 residues. With 6 bases removed from V and 5 bases from J, the gap between germline ends came to 16 bases. The CDR3 loop reads CASRRGGAGETQYF. The CDR3 coding sequence is TGTGCCAGCAGGAGAGGGGGGGCAGGCGAGACCCAGTACTTC.

This clonotype was detected a few times. The J gene is TRBJ1-6, the V gene TRBV7-2, with D possibly matching TRBD1 (5 bases). Germline V gene lookup returns CDR1 SGHTA and CDR2 FQGNSA. The V gene lost 5 bases and the J gene lost 6 bases, with 14 bases spanning the gap. The CDR3 has 15 residues. The CDR3 reads CASSPVGRSNSPLHF. In nucleotides, the CDR3 is TGTGCCAGCAGCCCAGTGGGACGGAGTAATTCACCCCTCCACTTT.

The chain carries TRBV5-6 and TRBJ2-1; no reliable D call. Trimming took 3 bases from V and 10 from J, leaving 14 bases between them. Germline CDR1 is SGHDT and CDR2 is YYEEEE. This CDR3 region has 13 residues. The CDR3 spells CASSSVSFGEQFF. The CDR3 DNA reads TGTGCCAGCAGCTCTGTGTCCTTTGGGGAGCAGTTCTTC. The full variable domain, its missing parts supplied by reference TRBV5-6 and TRBJ2-1, is DAGVTQSPTHLIKTRGQQVTLRCSPKSGHDTVSWYQQALGQGPQFIFQYYEEEERQRGNFPDRFSGHQFPNYSSELNVNALLLGDSALYLCASSSVSFGEQFFGPGTRLTVL.

The J gene is TRBJ1-1, the V gene TRBV7-9; TRBD1 might be the D (6 bases). CDR3 length equals 16 residues. Trimming cost V 3 bases and J 0 bases, with 14 bases left between them. Germline CDR1 and CDR2: SEHNR and FQNEAQ (reference sequence). Here the CDR3 reads CASSFLAGTMNTEAFF. CDR3 bases: TGTGCCAGCAGCTTCTTGGCCGGGACAATGAACACTGAAGCTTTCTTT.

This chain connects TRBV6-1 to TRBJ1-2; D gene ambiguous. The germline V gene encodes CDR1 MNHNS and CDR2 SASEGT. The CDR3 runs to 14 residues. V was shortened by 2 bases and J by 6 bases, with 13 bases between the two germline ends. The chain's CDR3 is CASSERSANDGYTF. The CDR3 coding sequence is TGTGCCAGCAGTGAAAGGTCCGCCAATGATGGCTACACCTTC.

This sequence joins TRBV20-1 and TRBJ2-2, with D possibly TRBD2 on 6 matching bases. The CDR3 covers 14 residues. Looked up from germline, CDR1 is DFQATT and CDR2 is SNEGSKA (reference sequence). V lost 0 bases and J lost 7, with 12 bases in between. The CDR3 reads CSARDSKTSGELFF. CDR3 coding DNA: TGCAGTGCTAGAGACTCGAAGACTAGCGGGGAGCTGTTTTTT.

V gene TRBV7-9 combines with J gene TRBJ1-5; the D is unclear. Germline CDR1 reads SEHNR; CDR2 reads FQNEAQ (reference sequence). This CDR3 has 14 residues. With 5 bases removed from V and 7 bases from J, the gap between germline ends came to 15 bases. The CDR3 loop is CASSDGRDNQPQHF. CDR3 nucleotide sequence: TGTGCCAGCAGCGATGGGAGGGATAACCAGCCCCAGCATTTT.

The CDR3 here is CASSFTQGLTYNEQFF. CDR3 in DNA: TGTGCCAGCAGCTTTACACAGGGCTTAACCTACAATGAGCAGTTCTTC. J is TRBJ2-1 and V is TRBV7-9; weak D call: TRBD1 (6 bases). The CDR3 is made up of 16 amino acids. V was shortened by 3 bases and J by 2 bases, with 14 bases between the two germline ends. In germline, CDR1 is SEHNR, CDR2 FQNEAQ (reference sequence).

J is TRBJ1-2 and V is TRBV7-8, with 8 bases identical to TRBD1. V shed 5 bases, J shed 1 base, and the junction held 9 bases outside the gene matches. This CDR3 is 16 amino acids long. Germline V gene data show CDR1 as SGHVS and CDR2 as FQNEAQ. This CDR3 reads CASSPLRQGNNYGYTF. The CDR3 DNA is TGTGCCAGCAGCCCCCTCAGACAGGGGAATAACTATGGCTACACCTTC.

The chain uses TRBV15 and TRBJ1-3, with D hard to call. The germline V and J ends were trimmed by 0 bases and 4 bases, with 10 bases remaining between them. The CDR3 length is 15 residues. From germline, CDR1 is LNHNV and CDR2 YYDKDF (reference sequence). The CDR3, as DNA: TGTGCCACCAGCAGAGAGGCGGGGTACGGAAACACCATATATTTT. It is translated as CATSREAGYGNTIYF.

This clonotype appeared a few times. The J gene is TRBJ1-1, the V gene TRBV6-5; D not certain. CDR1 and CDR2 from the germline V gene are MNHEY and SVGAGI. This CDR3 contains 16 residues. Trimming cost V 4 bases and J 1 base, with 16 bases left between them. The CDR3 loop is CASSFQPLDGNTEAFF. CDR3 DNA sequence: TGTGCCAGCAGTTTTCAACCACTGGACGGGAACACTGAAGCTTTCTTT.

V usage is TRBV6-2 or TRBV6-3 and J usage is TRBJ2-7, with 7 bases matching TRBD1. Looked up from germline, CDR1 is MNHEY and CDR2 is SVGEGT. This CDR3 region has 14 residues. V lost 2 bases, J lost 3 bases, and 4 bases stayed unmatched. CDR3 region: CASSYHGTDYEQYF. In DNA form, the CDR3 reads TGTGCCAGCAGTTACCACGGGACAGACTACGAGCAGTACTTC.

The CDR3: CASSEWFGTGGYTF. CDR3 in DNA: TGTGCCAGCAGTGAATGGTTCGGGACGGGGGGCTACACCTTC. The chain links TRBV2 to TRBJ1-2, with D possibly TRBD1 on 5 matching bases. The CDR3 runs to 14 residues. Trimming took 2 bases from V and 8 from J, leaving 15 bases between them. The V gene's germline CDR1 is SNHLY and CDR2 FYNNEI. The variable domain in full, with the rest retrieved from reference TRBV2 and TRBJ1-2, is EPEVTQTPSHQVTQMGQEVILRCVPISNHLYFYWYRQILGQKVEFLVSFYNNEISEKSEIFDDQFSVERPDGSNFTLKIRSTKLEDSAMYFCASSEWFGTGGYTFGSGTRLTVV.

This clonotype was seen many times. The chain has TRBV7-8 and TRBJ2-4; D is unresolved. This CDR3 comprises 15 residues. Germline V gives CDR1 SGHVS, CDR2 FQNEAQ. Between the trimmed V and J ends, which lost 0 bases and 2 bases, there was a span of 8 bases. CDR3 loop: CASSLARGSKNIQYF. CDR3 in DNA: TGTGCCAGCAGCTTAGCCCGCGGATCCAAAAACATTCAGTACTTC.

The chain has TRBV25-1 and TRBJ1-2; no definite D call. The CDR3 has 14 amino acids. Germline CDR1 and CDR2: MGHDK and SYGVNS. Trimming shortened V by 1 base and J by 2 bases, and 8 bases separated the two germline ends. CDR3 coding DNA: TGTGCCAGCAGTGAATTTAACGGAAACTATGGCTACACCTTC. Protein product: CASSEFNGNYGYTF.

The chain is built from TRBV4-2 and TRBJ2-7; D possibly corresponds to TRBD1 (5 bases). From germline, CDR1 is LGHNA and CDR2 YNFKEQ. V lost 0 bases, J lost 6 bases, and 12 bases lay in between. The CDR3 extends over 14 amino acids. In DNA, the CDR3 is TGTGCCAGCAGCCAAGACTTGGCAGACAGCGAGCAGTACTTC. Protein product: CASSQDLADSEQYF.

In this sample, this clonotype turned up many times. The chain carries TRBV6-1 and TRBJ2-7; possibly TRBD1 or TRBD2 for D (5 bases each). The CDR3 spans 14 residues. Germline V lookup: CDR1 MNHNS, CDR2 SASEGT. Trimming removed 5 bases from V and 3 bases from J, with 14 bases in between. CDR3 sequence: CASSNRGTFYEQYF. For the CDR3, the DNA is TGTGCCAGCAGTAACCGGGGCACATTCTACGAGCAGTACTTC.